This T cell receptor beta chain was obtained from a study of cytomegalovirus exposure and HLA in healthy donors. With 60 Vbeta and 13 Jbeta primers, the PCR was carried out. TCRdb's copy holds only in-frame clones and misses some; the assay was immunoSEQ multiplex PCR. The sample has around 40,000 clones, approximately 78% seen once; the top ten hold around 3.5%. The study, taken as a whole, reports: In a later analysis, V- and J-gene trimming of beta chains associated with a DCLRE1C missense variant, replicated independently.

V shed 0 bases, J shed 7 bases, and the junction held 8 bases outside the gene matches. CDR1 is SGHRS, CDR2 YFSETQ, per germline. CDR3 length: 16 residues. A few counts support this clone. Its target is unknown. Sequenced: PBMCs. This sequence originates from a woman aged 25 to 39 in good health and CMV-seronegative. V and J are TRBV5-1 and TRBJ1-4; the match to TRBD1 covers 8 bases. The CDR3 here is CASSLGQGPPLEKLFF. The CDR3 bases are TGCGCCAGCAGCTTGGGACAGGGGCCCCCCCTTGAAAAACTGTTTTTT. Complete variable domain (other parts from reference TRBV5-1 and TRBJ1-4): KAGVTQTPRYLIKTRGQQVTLSCSPISGHRSVSWYQQTPGQGLQFLFEYFSETQRNKGNFPGRFSGRQFSNSRSEMNVSTLELGDSALYLCASSLGQGPPLEKLFFGSGTQLSVL.